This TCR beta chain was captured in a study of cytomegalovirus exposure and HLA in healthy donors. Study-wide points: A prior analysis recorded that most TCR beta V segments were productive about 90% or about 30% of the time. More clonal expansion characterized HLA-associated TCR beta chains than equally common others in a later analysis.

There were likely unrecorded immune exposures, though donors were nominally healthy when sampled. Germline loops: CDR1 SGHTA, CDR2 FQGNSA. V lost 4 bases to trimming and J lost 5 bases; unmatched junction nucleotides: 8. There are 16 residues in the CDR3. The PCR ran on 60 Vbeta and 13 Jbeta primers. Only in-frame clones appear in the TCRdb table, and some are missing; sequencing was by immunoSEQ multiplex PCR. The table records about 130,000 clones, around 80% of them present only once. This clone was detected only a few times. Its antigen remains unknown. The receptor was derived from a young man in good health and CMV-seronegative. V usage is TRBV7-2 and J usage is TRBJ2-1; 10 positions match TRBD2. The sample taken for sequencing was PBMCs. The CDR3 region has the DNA TGTGCCAGCAGCTCCCGGAGTAGCGGGGGGAACAATGAGCAGTTCTTC. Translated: CASSSRSSGGNNEQFF. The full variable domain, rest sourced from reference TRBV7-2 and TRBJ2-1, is GAGVSQSPSNKVTEKGKDVELRCDPISGHTALYWYRQSLGQGLEFLIYFQGNSAPDKSGLPSDRFSAERTGGSVSTLTIQRTQQEDSAVYLCASSSRSSGGNNEQFFGPGTRLTVL.